The 21 T cell receptor beta chains below come from one sample, sequenced in a study of blood T cell repertoires in COVID-19. Only in-frame clones appear in the TCRdb table, and some are missing; sequencing was by immunoSEQ multiplex PCR. The sample lists around 60,000 clones; around 86% were seen once. Sequencing was performed on peripheral blood. The origin of the receptors is a woman aged 80 or over with active or convalescent COVID-19.

This clone was detected only a few times. The rearrangement links TRBV6-2 or TRBV6-3 to TRBJ2-2; the D gene is possibly TRBD1 (5 bases). V lost 4 bases and J lost 4, with 13 bases in between. CDR1 and CDR2 from the germline V gene are MNHEY and SVGEGT. The CDR3 is 15 amino acids. Here the CDR3 reads CASSWRQGGTGELFF. CDR3 DNA sequence: TGTGCCAGCAGTTGGCGGCAGGGTGGCACCGGGGAGCTGTTTTTT.

The chain combines TRBV5-4 with TRBJ2-7, with D maybe TRBD2 (7 bases). The CDR3 is 14 residues long. With 4 bases removed from V and 7 bases from J, the gap between germline ends came to 18 bases. Germline V gene sequence: CDR1 SGHNT, CDR2 YYREEE (reference sequence). The CDR3 protein is CASSGGAGAGEQYF. The CDR3 bases are TGTGCCAGCAGCGGGGGGGCCGGGGCGGGGGAGCAGTACTTC.

The rearrangement links TRBV7-6 to TRBJ2-1, with 9 bases matching TRBD1. This CDR3 has 12 amino acids. Germline CDR1 and CDR2: SGHVS and FNYEAQ. V shed 11 bases, J shed 9 bases, and the junction held 8 bases outside the gene matches. In DNA form, the CDR3 reads TGTGCCTCTGGACAGGGGTTGAGTGAGCAGTTCTTC. It encodes CASGQGLSEQFF.

V is TRBV7-9 and J is TRBJ1-1, with a tentative D call TRBD1 (6 bases). The CDR3 is 13 amino acids. Germline V CDR1 and CDR2: SEHNR, FQNEAQ (reference sequence). V was cut by 6 bases and J by 2 bases, with 10 bases left in between. CDR3 bases: TGTGCCAGCAGGGGGACAAAAAACACTGAAGCTTTCTTT. This translates into CASRGTKNTEAFF.

The table lists this clone with a count of one. The rearrangement uses TRBV7-8 and TRBJ2-7; the match to TRBD2 covers 7 bases. CDR1 and CDR2 (germline): SGHVS, FQNEAQ. The length of the CDR3 is 15 residues. The V and J ends lost 0 bases and 2 bases, in that order; junction bases with no gene match: 4. In DNA form, the CDR3 reads TGTGCCAGCAGCTTAGCGCAAGCGGGGACCTACGAGCAGTACTTC. Translation: CASSLAQAGTYEQYF.

This clone was detected once. The chain combines TRBV7-9 with TRBJ2-1; TRBD1 is a possible D gene (6 bases). The V end was cut by 1 base, the J end by 8 bases, with 6 bases between. This CDR3 has 12 residues. Per germline, CDR1 SEHNR and CDR2 FQNEAQ (reference sequence). The CDR3 bases are TGTGCCAGCAGCTTAGAGGGGGATGAGCAGTTCTTC. It is translated as CASSLEGDEQFF.

This clone has a single count. The rearrangement uses TRBV28 and TRBJ1-2; weak D call: TRBD1 (5 bases). V lost 6 bases and J lost 4, with 9 bases in between. The CDR3 spans 12 residues. The germline V gene encodes CDR1 MDHEN and CDR2 SYDVKM. As DNA, the CDR3 is TGTGCCAGCAGGGGACTGGGCTATGGCTACACCTTC. Amino acids: CASRGLGYGYTF.

The chain couples TRBV7-8 to TRBJ2-1; D call uncertain. This CDR3 contains 11 residues. The germline V gene has CDR1 SGHVS and CDR2 FQNEAQ. V was pared by 5 bases and J by 8 bases, with 7 bases between. CDR3 nucleotides: TGTGCCAGCAGCCGCGCGGATGAGCAGTTCTTC. It is translated as CASSRADEQFF.

The V gene is TRBV19, the J gene TRBJ1-1, with TRBD1 identical over 7 bases. The CDR3 has 15 amino acids. From germline, CDR1 is LNHDA and CDR2 SQIVND (reference sequence). Losses at the gene ends were 3 bases for V and 0 bases for J; bases not matched to a gene: 4. CDR3 in DNA: TGTGCCAGTAGTATTCTGGGACAGTTGAACACTGAAGCTTTCTTT. Its translation: CASSILGQLNTEAFF.

The chain joins TRBV20-1 to TRBJ1-5; TRBD1 aligns across 7 bases. The trim removed 3 bases at V and 3 bases at J, leaving 5 bases unmatched. The germline CDR1 and CDR2 sequences are DFQATT and SNEGSKA (reference sequence). This CDR3 is 14 amino acids long. The CDR3 loop is CSASLQGDNQPQHF. CDR3 sequence (DNA): TGCAGTGCTAGTCTCCAGGGGGACAATCAGCCCCAGCATTTT.

The chain combines TRBV18 with TRBJ1-5; D unclear. The CDR3 loop spans 14 amino acids. Looked up from germline, CDR1 is KGHSH and CDR2 is LQKENI. V was cut by 6 bases and J by 0 bases, with 9 bases left in between. The CDR3 sequence is CASSSTNSNQPQHF. CDR3 nucleotide sequence: TGTGCCAGCTCGTCGACAAATAGCAATCAGCCCCAGCATTTT. Full variable domain (remainder filled in from reference TRBV18 and TRBJ1-5): NAGVMQNPRHLVRRRGQEARLRCSPMKGHSHVYWYRQLPEEGLKFMVYLQKENIIDESGMPKERFSAEFPKEGPSILRIQQVVRGDSAAYFCASSSTNSNQPQHFGDGTRLSIL.

The CDR3 sequence is CASSFGQRNTIYF. CDR3 in DNA: TGTGCCAGCAGCTTCGGACAGAGAAACACCATATATTTT. The chain links TRBV6-5 to TRBJ1-3; maybe TRBD1 (6 bases). CDR1 is MNHEY and CDR2 is SVGAGI in the germline V gene. This CDR3 is built from 13 residues. V was shortened by 6 bases and J by 5 bases, with 11 bases between the two germline ends.

This clone appeared once. V is TRBV20-1 and J is TRBJ2-5, with D maybe TRBD2 (6 bases). The V gene's germline CDR1 is DFQATT and CDR2 SNEGSKA (reference sequence). The CDR3 runs to 11 residues. Trimming shortened V by 8 bases and J by 3 bases, and 10 bases separated the two germline ends. The CDR3 region is CSPGGEETQYF. Written as DNA, the CDR3 is TGCAGTCCCGGGGGAGAAGAGACCCAGTACTTC.

The chain recombines TRBV9 with TRBJ2-1; 9 bases are a match to TRBD2. This CDR3 spans 14 amino acids. Germline V CDR1 and CDR2: SGDLS, YYNGEE. The V and J ends lost 7 bases and 6 bases, in that order; junction bases with no gene match: 8. The CDR3 sequence is CASQSGTSLNEQFF. CDR3 in DNA: TGTGCCAGCCAATCCGGGACTAGCCTCAATGAGCAGTTCTTC.

The chain uses TRBV19 and TRBJ2-1; 8 nucleotides match TRBD1. Germline CDR1 is LNHDA and CDR2 is SQIVND (reference sequence). The CDR3 runs to 22 residues. The ends lost 3 bases at V and 1 base at J; junction bases unmatched: 23. CDR3 amino acids: CASSMKGVLGRGRSKSYNEQFF. The CDR3 bases are TGTGCCAGTAGTATGAAGGGAGTATTGGGCAGGGGGCGATCCAAGTCCTACAATGAGCAGTTCTTC.

This sequence joins TRBV27 and TRBJ2-5; D remains ambiguous. CDR3 length: 13 amino acids. The germline gives CDR1 MNHEY, CDR2 SMNVEV (reference sequence). Trimming left V 5 bases short and J 1 base short, with 8 bases between. CDR3 nucleotides: TGTGCCAGCAGTCCCTCCCCCCAAGAGACCCAGTACTTC. As protein: CASSPSPQETQYF.

The V call is TRBV7-9, the J call TRBJ2-7; 9 bases agree with TRBD1. CDR3 length equals 12 residues. Germline values: CDR1 SEHNR, CDR2 FQNEAQ (reference sequence). V was pared by 4 bases and J by 8 bases, with 3 bases of the junction left unmatched. CDR3 amino acids: CASSSGQGKQYF. For the CDR3, the DNA is TGTGCCAGCAGCTCGGGACAGGGAAAGCAGTACTTC.

The genes are TRBV7-3 and TRBJ1-6; D unclear. This CDR3 has 13 amino acids. CDR1 and CDR2 (germline): SGHTA, FQGTGA. V was shortened by 4 bases and J by 10 bases, with 11 bases between the two germline ends. The CDR3 sequence: CASSSTRESPLHF. DNA for the CDR3: TGTGCCAGCAGCTCGACTCGGGAGTCACCCCTCCACTTT.

The rearrangement joins TRBV5-1 to TRBJ1-1, with TRBD1 as a possible D gene (5 bases). The CDR3 is 15 residues long. The germline V gene encodes CDR1 SGHRS and CDR2 YFSETQ. Trimming took 0 bases from V and 5 from J, leaving 14 bases between them. Here the CDR3 reads CASSLGGLVGTEAFF. The DNA of the CDR3 is TGCGCCAGCAGCTTGGGGGGACTTGTCGGTACTGAAGCTTTCTTT.

This clone was seen just once. The chain recombines TRBV7-2 with TRBJ2-7, with 9 bases fitting TRBD1. Germline V CDR1 and CDR2: SGHTA, FQGNSA. CDR3 length: 15 residues. The V gene end was trimmed by 5 bases and the J gene end by 9 bases; junction bases not matched to a gene: 14. As DNA, the CDR3 is TGTGCCAGCAGCCAAGGGACAGGGCCCAGCTTAGGGCAGTACTTC. Residues: CASSQGTGPSLGQYF.

The chain has TRBV11-2 and TRBJ2-1; TRBD2 is a possible D gene (6 bases). This CDR3 region has 16 residues. Trimming removed 6 bases from V and 5 bases from J, with 20 bases in between. CDR1 is SGHAT, CDR2 FQNNGV, per germline. The CDR3 nucleotides read TGTGCCAGCAGACCCTCGTCGACTAGTACCCACAATGAGCAGTTCTTC. Its protein is CASRPSSTSTHNEQFF.